The 13 T cell receptor beta chains reported below all come from one sample, sequenced in a study of control samples from healthy donors and cancer patients. Using immunoSEQ multiplex PCR, the repertoire was profiled, and TCRdb retains in-frame clones only, with some absent. The sample consists of approximately 100,000 clones, roughly 92% of them appearing once. Sequenced input: blood. Receptor source: a human donor in good health. The donor label of this sample is uncertain.

The chain joins TRBV7-9 to TRBJ2-1, with 7 bases aligning to TRBD2. The junction had 9 bases not matched to a gene; V was cut back by 1 base and J by 0 bases. The CDR3 runs 18 residues. The germline gives CDR1 SEHNR, CDR2 FQNEAQ (reference sequence). The CDR3 DNA reads as TGTGCCAGCAGCTTAGAAGTCATAGCGGGCAGCTCCTACAATGAGCAGTTCTTC. Protein: CASSLEVIAGSSYNEQFF.

In nucleotides, the CDR3 is TGTGCCAGCAGCAAAGCTTACCCCAGGTTCTCTGAAGCTTTCTTT. Its translation: CASSKAYPRFSEAFF. This chain links TRBV21-1 with TRBJ1-1; TRBD1, the table's D call, lacks a check against the DNA. TRBV21-1 corresponds to a pseudogene. CDR3 length: 15 amino acids.

This clone was seen repeatedly, ten times or more. CDR3 nucleotides: TGTGCCAGCAGTGAGCAGGCCAATCAGCCCCAGCATTTT. Translated, it gives CASSEQANQPQHF. The chain joins TRBV6-1 to TRBJ1-5; D remains unclear. Trimming took off 3 bases at V and 3 bases at J, with 6 bases between the two ends. Germline CDR1 and CDR2: MNHNS and SASEGT. The CDR3 is made up of 13 amino acids.

The chain has TRBV7-9 and TRBJ2-6; D might be TRBD1 (7 bases). The V gene lost 4 bases and the J gene lost 3 bases, with 10 bases spanning the gap. Germline CDR1 and CDR2: SEHNR and FQNEAQ (reference sequence). This CDR3 region has 15 residues. In nucleotides, the CDR3 is TGTGCCAGCAGCTGGAGGGGGCGTGGGGCCAACGTCCTGACTTTC. Protein product: CASSWRGRGANVLTF.

J is TRBJ2-1 and V is TRBV4-3; 8 bases map to TRBD1. This CDR3 has 15 amino acids. Losses at the gene ends were 0 bases for V and 9 bases for J; bases not matched to a gene: 7. Per germline, CDR1 LGHNA and CDR2 YSLEER. CDR3 sequence reads: CASSQDRQGAGEQFF. For the CDR3, the DNA is TGCGCCAGCAGCCAAGACCGCCAGGGGGCTGGTGAGCAGTTCTTC.

This clone has a handful of counts. V and J are TRBV3-1 (or the pseudogene TRBV3-2) and TRBJ1-2, with a tentative D call TRBD1 (5 bases). The V and J ends lost 3 bases and 0 bases respectively, with 5 bases between them. Germline loops: CDR1 LGHDT, CDR2 YNNKEL (reference sequence). The CDR3 covers 13 residues. The DNA of the CDR3 is TGTGCCAGCAGCCAGGGGGCTAACTATGGCTACACCTTC. It encodes CASSQGANYGYTF.

This clone has just one count. V gene TRBV24-1 combines with J gene TRBJ1-5; D is undetermined. The CDR3 totals 17 residues. The V gene lost 3 bases and the J gene lost 1 base, with 15 bases spanning the gap. CDR1 is KGHDR, CDR2 SFDVKD, per germline. This chain's CDR3 is CATSDSQSLFSNQPQHF. DNA of the CDR3: TGTGCCACCAGTGATAGCCAAAGTCTTTTCAGCAATCAGCCCCAGCATTTT.

The rearrangement joins TRBV7-6 to TRBJ1-1; 8 nucleotides agree with TRBD1. The CDR3 runs 15 residues. The V segment lost 3 bases and the J segment 1 base; nucleotides outside the gene matches: 4. Germline CDR1 is SGHVS and CDR2 is FNYEAQ. Written as DNA, the CDR3 is TGTGCCAGCAGCTTTGACCAGGGGGCGAACACTGAAGCTTTCTTT. Its translation is CASSFDQGANTEAFF. The full variable domain, completed using reference TRBV7-6 and TRBJ1-1, is GAGVSQSPRYKVTKRGQDVALRCDPISGHVSLYWYRQALGQGPEFLTYFNYEAQQDKSGLPNDRFSAERPEGSISTLTIQRTEQRDSAMYRCASSFDQGANTEAFFGQGTRLTVV.

This clone was recorded once. The chain has TRBV2 and TRBJ1-2; D not certain. CDR1 is SNHLY, CDR2 FYNNEI, per germline. The CDR3 spans 12 residues. Trimming pared 7 bases from V and 2 bases from J, leaving 8 bases between. The CDR3 nucleotides are TGTGCCAGCAATAAAGGAAACTATGGCTACACCTTC. Its protein product is CASNKGNYGYTF.

V is TRBV5-1 and J is TRBJ1-1; D is ambiguous. Germline V gene data show CDR1 as SGHRS and CDR2 as YFSETQ. This CDR3 region has 16 residues. Trimming shortened V by 0 bases and J by 1 base, and 13 bases separated the two germline ends. CDR3 amino acids: CASSLALSRQNTEAFF. Written as DNA, the CDR3 is TGCGCCAGCAGCTTGGCCTTGAGTAGGCAGAACACTGAAGCTTTCTTT.

V and J are TRBV12-3 or TRBV12-4 and TRBJ1-2; no reliable D call. The ends were cut back, 4 bases at V and 2 bases at J, with 2 bases in the middle. The CDR3 has 11 amino acids. DNA for the CDR3: TGTGCCAGCAGTTACAACTATGGCTACACCTTC. Translated, it gives CASSYNYGYTF.

The chain joins TRBV29-1 to TRBJ1-2, with unresolved D. Germline-derived CDR1 and CDR2 are SQVTM and ANQGSEA. Trimming cost V 2 bases and J 3 bases, with 10 bases left between them. CDR3 length: 13 amino acids. This chain's CDR3 is CSVEQEVYYGYTF. CDR3 coding DNA: TGCAGCGTTGAACAGGAGGTTTACTATGGCTACACCTTC.

The chain links TRBV4-1 to TRBJ2-5; D possibly corresponds to TRBD1 (5 bases). There are 15 residues in the CDR3. Germline V gene sequence: CDR1 MGHRA, CDR2 YSYEKL. Trimming left V 1 base short and J 3 bases short, with 12 bases between. The CDR3 region has the DNA TGCGCCAGCAGCCAAGCCCAGGGTGTAAAAGAGACCCAGTACTTC. It specifies CASSQAQGVKETQYF.